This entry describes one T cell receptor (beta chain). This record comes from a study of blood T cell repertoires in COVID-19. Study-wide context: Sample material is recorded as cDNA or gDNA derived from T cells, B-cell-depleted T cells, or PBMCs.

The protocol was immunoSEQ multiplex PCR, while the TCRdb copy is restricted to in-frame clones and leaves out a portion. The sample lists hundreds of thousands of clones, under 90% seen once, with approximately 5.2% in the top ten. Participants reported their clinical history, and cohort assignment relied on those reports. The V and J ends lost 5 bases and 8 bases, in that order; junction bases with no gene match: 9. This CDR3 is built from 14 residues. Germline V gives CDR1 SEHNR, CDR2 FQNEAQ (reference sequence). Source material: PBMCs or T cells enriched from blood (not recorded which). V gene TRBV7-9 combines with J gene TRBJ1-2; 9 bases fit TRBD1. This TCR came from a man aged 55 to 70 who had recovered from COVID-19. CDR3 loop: CASSGSGQGEGYTF. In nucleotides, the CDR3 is TGTGCCAGCAGCGGGTCGGGACAGGGAGAGGGCTACACCTTC.